Below, 14 T cell receptor beta chains from the same sample are listed, as sequenced in a study of T-cell reconstitution after alpha-beta-depleted transplantation in children. Unique molecular identifiers were incorporated when the TCRbeta library was constructed. MiXCR, run by TCRdb on the PCR reads, gives a single entry per CDR3 protein. This sample has about 230,000 distinct CDR3 sequences; 9.7% occur once, and the top ten carry around 5.1%. Specimen: PBMCs from the stem cell graft donor, collected from the stem cell graft. Every receptor here comes from a human donor who donated a stem cell graft to a child with SCID.

This clonotype has ten or more counts. This chain links TRBV7-3 with TRBJ2-3; D could derive from TRBD1 or TRBD2 (5 bases each). This CDR3 contains 14 residues. Germline V gene sequence: CDR1 SGHTA, CDR2 FQGTGA. V gave up 5 bases and J gave up 4 bases, with 13 bases separating them. The CDR3 nucleotides read TGTGCCAGCAGCCCGACGGGGCAGCCAGATACGCAGTATTTT. This encodes CASSPTGQPDTQYF.

This clonotype was observed many times. The chain couples TRBV7-2 to TRBJ2-1; a weak D match, TRBD1 (6 bases). From germline, CDR1 is SGHTA and CDR2 FQGNSA. V was trimmed by 3 bases and J by 4 bases, leaving 16 bases between them. CDR3 length: 16 residues. This CDR3 reads CASSFGSGTYYNEQFF. For the CDR3, the DNA is TGTGCCAGCAGCTTCGGATCCGGGACATATTACAATGAGCAGTTCTTC.

This clonotype was recorded many times. The genes are TRBV15 and TRBJ1-6; TRBD1 agrees at 8 bases. V lost 0 bases and J lost 6; bases outside the gene matches: 7. CDR3 length: 17 amino acids. Germline V lookup: CDR1 LNHNV, CDR2 YYDKDF (reference sequence). The CDR3 DNA reads as TGTGCCACCAGCAGAGAAAGGATCGACAGGGGTAATTCACCCCTCCACTTT. It yields the protein CATSRERIDRGNSPLHF.

This clonotype appeared many times. The V gene is TRBV20-1, the J gene TRBJ2-7, with D possibly being TRBD1 (5 bases). This CDR3 is built from 14 residues. Germline CDR1 and CDR2: DFQATT and SNEGSKA (reference sequence). V was pared by 0 bases and J by 1 base, with 10 bases between. CDR3 loop: CSARDVHRSYEQYF. The CDR3 coding sequence is TGCAGTGCTAGAGATGTCCACAGGTCCTACGAGCAGTACTTC.

The table lists this clonotype with many counts. V is TRBV5-1 and J is TRBJ2-7; no firm D call. The CDR3 covers 15 residues. With 3 bases removed from V and 5 bases from J, the gap between germline ends came to 18 bases. In germline, CDR1 is SGHRS, CDR2 YFSETQ. The CDR3 DNA is TGCGCCAGCAGCTCCTATCACCTGTTTGTCGACGAGCAGTACTTC. This encodes CASSSYHLFVDEQYF.

This clonotype was detected many times. This rearrangement joins TRBV7-9 to TRBJ2-5; D ambiguous. CDR1 is SEHNR and CDR2 is FQNEAQ in the germline V gene (reference sequence). This CDR3 has 12 residues. V was trimmed by 2 bases and J by 5 bases, leaving 6 bases between them. The CDR3 here is CASSLPTETQYF. For the CDR3, the DNA is TGTGCCAGCAGCTTACCCACCGAGACCCAGTACTTC. Based on the CDR3 plus reference TRBV7-9 and TRBJ2-5, the full variable domain is DTGVSQNPRHKITKRGQNVTFRCDPISEHNRLYWYRQTLGQGPEFLTYFQNEAQLEKSRLLSDRFSAERPKGSFSTLEIQRTEQGDSAMYLCASSLPTETQYFGPGTRLLVL.

The CDR3 loop reads CASSPLQDSNEQFF. The CDR3 DNA is TGTGCCAGCTCACCACTTCAGGACAGCAATGAGCAGTTCTTC. The V and J genes are TRBV18 and TRBJ2-1; perhaps TRBD1 as D (6 bases). The CDR3 spans 14 residues. V lost 1 base and J 6 bases, leaving 10 bases between the germline ends. Germline CDR1 and CDR2: KGHSH and LQKENI.

Ten or more counts support this clonotype. The chain couples TRBV11-2 to TRBJ2-3; TRBD1 matches 7 bases. The V segment lost 5 bases and the J segment 2 bases; nucleotides outside the gene matches: 7. Germline-derived CDR1 and CDR2 are SGHAT and FQNNGV. The CDR3 extends over 15 amino acids. The CDR3 nucleotides read TGTGCCAGCAGCCAAGAGGGGGCCCCCACAGATACGCAGTATTTT. Its translation is CASSQEGAPTDTQYF.

There are many counts of this clonotype. The chain couples TRBV7-8 to TRBJ2-4; tentative D call: TRBD1 (5 bases). V was cut by 0 bases and J by 2 bases, with 11 bases left in between. Germline CDR1 is SGHVS and CDR2 is FQNEAQ. The CDR3 length is 16 residues. CDR3 coding DNA: TGTGCCAGCAGCTTAGCTGACAGTCCACCCAAAAACATTCAGTACTTC. Its protein is CASSLADSPPKNIQYF.

The chain employs TRBV20-1 and TRBJ2-5, with D maybe TRBD2 (6 bases). The CDR3 extends over 17 amino acids. Germline lookup yields CDR1 DFQATT and CDR2 SNEGSKA (reference sequence). V was trimmed by 1 base and J by 4 bases, leaving 22 bases between them. DNA for the CDR3: TGCAGTGCTAGAGGCCAGGCTCCGGGACTCGGGGGAGAGACCCAGTACTTC. Protein: CSARGQAPGLGGETQYF.

This clonotype was recorded at least ten times. The rearrangement uses TRBV4-2 and TRBJ1-3; D possibly corresponds to TRBD1 (5 bases). CDR3 length: 17 amino acids. V dropped 0 bases and J dropped 1 base, with 13 bases sitting between them. Germline values: CDR1 LGHNA, CDR2 YNFKEQ. In nucleotides, the CDR3 is TGTGCCAGCAGCCAAGAGGACATTGCCATATCTGGAAACACCATATATTTT. This codes for CASSQEDIAISGNTIYF.

This clonotype was observed at least ten times. The chain has TRBV3-1 and TRBJ2-3; the match to TRBD1 covers 11 bases. This CDR3 is built from 15 residues. Germline lookup yields CDR1 LGHDT and CDR2 YNNKEL (reference sequence). J was trimmed by 5 bases and V by 1 base; bases with no gene match: 2. CDR3 DNA sequence: TGTGCCAGCAGCCAAGGGGACAGGGGGGGAGATACGCAGTATTTT. It translates to CASSQGDRGGDTQYF.

This chain joins TRBV7-9 and TRBJ1-1; 7 nucleotides line up with TRBD1. The CDR3 covers 14 residues. CDR1 is SEHNR and CDR2 is FQNEAQ in the germline V gene (reference sequence). V was clipped by 5 bases and J by 1 base; unmatched bases: 4. The DNA of the CDR3 is TGTGCCAGCAGCGTCGGGACAGAGAACACTGAAGCTTTCTTT. It specifies CASSVGTENTEAFF.

V usage is TRBV27 and J usage is TRBJ2-7; D may be TRBD1 or TRBD2 (5 bases each). CDR3 length: 13 residues. Germline CDR1 MNHEY, CDR2 SMNVEV (reference sequence). Trimming took 3 bases from V and 3 from J, leaving 9 bases between them. The CDR3 bases are TGTGCCAGCAGTTTCGGGGCGTTCTACGAGCAGTACTTC. Translating gives CASSFGAFYEQYF.